This passage covers 29 T cell receptor beta chains from one sample sequenced in a study of blood T cell repertoires in COVID-19. This table comes from immunoSEQ multiplex PCR, and its TCRdb copy is limited to in-frame clones, with some not included. The table has 470,000 or so clones, around 89% seen once; the top ten hold roughly 4%. The sequencing input was peripheral blood. The receptor source for this set is a woman aged 25 to 45 with acute or convalescent COVID-19.

This chain links TRBV11-2 with TRBJ2-1; 8 bases map to TRBD1. This CDR3 is built from 13 residues. Trimming at V came to 5 bases and at J to 7 bases, leaving 4 bases not matched to a gene. Germline V gene data show CDR1 as SGHAT and CDR2 as FQNNGV. The CDR3 region has the DNA TGTGCCAGCAGCCCAGGGGGCAGGAATGAGCAGTTCTTC. This sequence encodes CASSPGGRNEQFF.

This chain connects TRBV19 to TRBJ1-4, with TRBD1 as a possible D gene (6 bases). CDR1 is LNHDA, CDR2 SQIVND, per germline (reference sequence). The CDR3 totals 15 residues. Deletions cut 5 bases from V and 6 bases from J, with 16 bases between. As DNA, the CDR3 is TGTGCCAGTAGTGCGGACAGAATCGCGGATGAAAAACTGTTTTTT. Protein sequence: CASSADRIADEKLFF.

CDR3 sequence reads: CASSLDSVRGGTDTQYF. CDR3 bases: TGTGCCAGCAGCTTAGATTCGGTGCGGGGGGGCACAGATACGCAGTATTTT. The chain recombines TRBV11-2 with TRBJ2-3, with TRBD2 matching over 8 bases. Germline V gives CDR1 SGHAT, CDR2 FQNNGV. V was pared by 0 bases and J by 1 base, with 6 bases of the junction left unmatched. The CDR3 loop spans 17 amino acids.

V usage is TRBV3-1 (or the pseudogene TRBV3-2) and J usage is TRBJ2-1; D is perhaps TRBD2 (5 bases). V was trimmed by 2 bases and J by 3 bases, leaving 17 bases between them. CDR1 is LGHDT, CDR2 YNNKEL, per germline (reference sequence). The CDR3 covers 17 residues. The CDR3 region is CASSQTAGRGNYNEQFF. The CDR3 DNA is TGTGCCAGCAGCCAAACAGCCGGTAGAGGGAACTACAATGAGCAGTTCTTC.

The table lists this clone with a few counts. The same CDR3 arises from other DNA sequences in this sample as well. The rearrangement links TRBV5-1 to TRBJ1-2; D is possibly TRBD1 (5 bases). Germline assignment: CDR1 SGHRS and CDR2 YFSETQ. Trimming pared 0 bases from V and 2 bases from J, leaving 5 bases between. The CDR3 has 13 amino acids. The CDR3, as DNA: TGCGCCAGCAGCTTGGCAGGGAACTATGGCTACACCTTC. Its protein is CASSLAGNYGYTF.

This CDR3 reads CAPPGQGGETQYF. The CDR3 DNA reads TGTGCCCCTCCGGGACAGGGAGGAGAGACCCAGTACTTC. The chain is built from TRBV24-1 and TRBJ2-5, with 9 bases matching TRBD1. V gave up 12 bases and J gave up 4 bases; unmatched junction bases: 8. The CDR3 runs 13 residues. The germline CDR1 and CDR2 sequences are KGHDR and SFDVKD.

This clone has more than one count but fewer than ten. Other DNA sequences in the same sample also yield this CDR3. The chain recombines TRBV9 with TRBJ1-1, with D unresolved. This CDR3 has 13 amino acids. The V gene lost 0 bases and the J gene lost 6 bases, with 9 bases spanning the gap. Germline CDR1 is SGDLS and CDR2 is YYNGEE. CDR3 residues: CASSVGGGAEAFF. Written as DNA, the CDR3 is TGTGCCAGCAGCGTAGGGGGAGGTGCTGAAGCTTTCTTT.

The chain is built from TRBV28 and TRBJ2-7; 8 bases are a match to TRBD1. There are 12 residues in the CDR3. The germline V gene has CDR1 MDHEN and CDR2 SYDVKM. V gave up 6 bases and J gave up 4 bases; unmatched junction bases: 2. The CDR3 sequence: CASRQGVYEQYF. In nucleotides, the CDR3 is TGTGCCAGCAGACAGGGGGTGTACGAGCAGTACTTC.

This chain connects TRBV2 to TRBJ2-1, with a tentative D call TRBD1 (6 bases). Germline CDR1 is SNHLY and CDR2 is FYNNEI. CDR3 length: 13 amino acids. Deletions cut 8 bases from V and 5 bases from J, with 13 bases between. The CDR3 loop reads CASRWGRNNEQFF. For the CDR3, the DNA is TGTGCCAGCCGGTGGGGGCGGAACAATGAGCAGTTCTTC. Looking up the rest from reference TRBV2 and TRBJ2-1 gives the full variable domain: EPEVTQTPSHQVTQMGQEVILRCVPISNHLYFYWYRQILGQKVEFLVSFYNNEISEKSEIFDDQFSVERPDGSNFTLKIRSTKLEDSAMYFCASRWGRNNEQFFGPGTRLTVL.

This clone was recorded once. The CDR3 DNA follows: TGTGCCAGCAGCCGAAGGTTGCCTGGGACAGGGATCGAGAATGAGCAGTTCTTC. It translates to CASSRRLPGTGIENEQFF. V usage is TRBV5-5 and J usage is TRBJ2-1; 9 bases agree with TRBD1. The J segment lost 7 bases and the V segment lost 4 bases, leaving 18 bases of the junction unmatched. Germline CDR1 and CDR2: SGHKS and YYEKEE (reference sequence). This CDR3 has 18 residues.

The chain employs TRBV12-3 or TRBV12-4 and TRBJ1-2, with 10 nucleotides matching TRBD1. CDR3 length: 13 amino acids. After removal of 4 bases from V and 8 bases from J, the junction contained 4 bases not matched to a gene. The CDR3 loop is CASSSGTGDGYTF. CDR3 nucleotides: TGTGCCAGCAGTTCCGGGACAGGGGACGGCTACACCTTC.

The rearrangement uses TRBV29-1 and TRBJ2-5, with a possible D match to TRBD1 (6 bases). The CDR3 totals 13 residues. Germline CDR1 reads SQVTM; CDR2 reads ANQGSEA. Trimming shortened V by 7 bases and J by 2 bases, and 14 bases separated the two germline ends. The CDR3 region is CSALTGLQETQYF. Written as DNA, the CDR3 is TGCAGCGCTCTGACAGGCCTTCAAGAGACCCAGTACTTC.

This chain links TRBV7-9 with TRBJ1-6, with 7 nucleotides matching TRBD1. The CDR3 has 14 amino acids. The J segment lost 7 bases and the V segment lost 4 bases, leaving 4 bases of the junction unmatched. The V gene's germline CDR1 is SEHNR and CDR2 FQNEAQ (reference sequence). As DNA, the CDR3 is TGTGCCAGCAGCTCCGGGACAGCCAATTCACCCCTCCACTTT. This encodes CASSSGTANSPLHF.

The chain employs TRBV5-1 and TRBJ1-5, with D uncertain. Germline lookup yields CDR1 SGHRS and CDR2 YFSETQ. There are 13 residues in the CDR3. The V end was cut by 1 base, the J end by 5 bases, with 7 bases between. CDR3 DNA: TGCGCCAGCAGCTTGAGTCAGGATCAGCCCCAGCATTTT. Amino acid sequence: CASSLSQDQPQHF.

The gene calls are TRBV13 and TRBJ2-7, with 9 bases lining up with TRBD2. This CDR3 is built from 17 residues. After removal of 5 bases from V and 9 bases from J, the junction contained 20 bases not matched to a gene. Germline values: CDR1 PRHDT, CDR2 FYEKMQ (reference sequence). This CDR3 reads CASSERTSSGGPPGQYF. The CDR3 coding sequence is TGTGCCAGCAGCGAAAGAACGAGCAGCGGGGGGCCCCCTGGGCAGTACTTC.

The V gene is TRBV5-5, the J gene TRBJ2-7; TRBD2 aligns across 7 bases. This CDR3 is built from 13 residues. Germline V gene data show CDR1 as SGHKS and CDR2 as YYEKEE (reference sequence). Trimming cost V 5 bases and J 3 bases; bases outside gene matches: 5. The CDR3: CASRMGGRYEQYF. As DNA, the CDR3 is TGTGCCAGCAGAATGGGAGGGCGCTACGAGCAGTACTTC.

This clone was seen just once. The genes are TRBV29-1 and TRBJ1-1; D gene ambiguous. CDR1 SQVTM and CDR2 ANQGSEA come from the germline V gene. V was clipped by 5 bases and J by 3 bases, with 7 bases between them. The CDR3 totals 11 residues. Written as DNA, the CDR3 is TGCAGCGTTATACATTACACTGAAGCTTTCTTT. Translation gives CSVIHYTEAFF.

The chain links TRBV9 to TRBJ2-1; TRBD2 matches 8 bases. The CDR3 has 14 residues. V lost 2 bases, J lost 7 bases, and 5 bases stayed unmatched. The germline V gene encodes CDR1 SGDLS and CDR2 YYNGEE. As DNA, the CDR3 is TGTGCCAGCAGCGTCGGGACTAGTTTAAATGAGCAGTTCTTC. Translated: CASSVGTSLNEQFF.

The chain couples TRBV13 to TRBJ2-3, with a weak D call TRBD2 (6 bases). CDR3 length equals 16 residues. V was cut by 5 bases and J by 1 base, with 16 bases left in between. The germline V gene encodes CDR1 PRHDT and CDR2 FYEKMQ (reference sequence). For the CDR3, the DNA is TGTGCCAGCAGCGCCCAACGGAGGGAACGCACAGATACGCAGTATTTT. It codes for CASSAQRRERTDTQYF.

The rearrangement joins TRBV5-4 to TRBJ2-1, with D perhaps matching TRBD2 (6 bases). Trimming left V 1 base short and J 4 bases short, with 9 bases between. Germline CDR1 is SGHNT and CDR2 is YYREEE (reference sequence). This CDR3 contains 14 residues. CDR3 region: CASSLMGGYNEQFF. As DNA, the CDR3 is TGTGCCAGCAGCTTGATGGGGGGATACAATGAGCAGTTCTTC.

The chain employs TRBV28 and TRBJ2-5; 8 bases line up with TRBD2. The trim removed 3 bases at V and 0 bases at J, leaving 9 bases unmatched. The CDR3 consists of 17 residues. Germline loops: CDR1 MDHEN, CDR2 SYDVKM. CDR3 sequence: CASSLIAGKPYQETQYF. As DNA, the CDR3 is TGTGCCAGCAGTTTGATAGCGGGGAAACCATACCAAGAGACCCAGTACTTC.

Here the CDR3 reads CASRGEGNSPLHF. CDR3 in DNA: TGCGCCAGCAGGGGAGAAGGAAATTCACCCCTCCACTTT. This rearrangement joins TRBV5-1 to TRBJ1-6, with D uncertain. The CDR3 contains 13 residues. Trimming pared 5 bases from V and 7 bases from J, leaving 10 bases between. CDR1 SGHRS and CDR2 YFSETQ come from the germline V gene.

The chain links TRBV10-3 to TRBJ1-1; D may be TRBD1 (5 bases). CDR1 is ENHRY and CDR2 is SYGVKD in the germline V gene. V was clipped by 4 bases and J by 4 bases, with 25 bases between them. This CDR3 region has 18 residues. CDR3 nucleotide sequence: TGTGCCATCAGTGTTTCCTGGCTACAGGAGTTATTAGGCACTGAAGCTTTCTTT. It translates to CAISVSWLQELLGTEAFF.

The chain joins TRBV28 to TRBJ2-1; no reliable D call. V lost 6 bases and J lost 0, with 12 bases in between. The CDR3 is 15 residues long. The germline CDR1 and CDR2 sequences are MDHEN and SYDVKM. The CDR3 DNA reads as TGTGCCAGCAGCTCTGAACGAGCCTCCTACAATGAGCAGTTCTTC. Amino acid sequence: CASSSERASYNEQFF.

The genes are TRBV30 and TRBJ2-1; D is undetermined. Germline V CDR1 and CDR2: GTSNPN, SVGIG (reference sequence). The CDR3 covers 12 residues. V gave up 0 bases and J gave up 5 bases, with 5 bases separating them. Written as DNA, the CDR3 is TGTGCCTGGAGTGTTAGTCACAATGAGCAGTTCTTC. Translating gives CAWSVSHNEQFF.

This clone was seen more than once but under ten times. J is TRBJ1-2 and V is TRBV7-9; D uncertain. The CDR3 extends over 14 amino acids. CDR1 is SEHNR and CDR2 is FQNEAQ in the germline V gene (reference sequence). V gave up 5 bases and J gave up 7 bases, with 17 bases separating them. The CDR3: CASSRRGQEGGYTF. The CDR3 DNA is TGTGCCAGCAGCAGACGAGGCCAAGAAGGTGGCTACACCTTC.

This clone came up once. The chain combines TRBV19 with TRBJ1-1, with unresolved D. The V gene's germline CDR1 is LNHDA and CDR2 SQIVND (reference sequence). V dropped 3 bases and J dropped 5 bases, with 13 bases sitting between them. The CDR3 loop spans 14 amino acids. The CDR3 is CASSMSAPVTEAFF. In DNA, the CDR3 is TGTGCCAGTAGTATGTCCGCCCCGGTTACTGAAGCTTTCTTT.

V gene TRBV4-1 combines with J gene TRBJ2-1, with 7 nucleotides matching TRBD1. CDR1 is MGHRA and CDR2 is YSYEKL in the germline V gene. V trimming: 10 bases; J trimming: 1 base; junction bases outside the gene matches: 10. This CDR3 is 15 amino acids long. CDR3 loop: CATAKGGQSYNEQFF. The CDR3 DNA is TGCGCCACCGCAAAAGGGGGACAGTCCTACAATGAGCAGTTCTTC.

The rearrangement links TRBV3-1 (or the pseudogene TRBV3-2) to TRBJ2-2, with D unresolved. Per the germline V gene, CDR1 is LGHDT and CDR2 is YNNKEL (reference sequence). This CDR3 spans 14 amino acids. V lost 2 bases and J 5 bases, leaving 9 bases between the germline ends. CDR3 sequence: CASSQLLSTGELFF. CDR3 sequence (DNA): TGTGCCAGCAGCCAACTACTATCGACCGGGGAGCTGTTTTTT.